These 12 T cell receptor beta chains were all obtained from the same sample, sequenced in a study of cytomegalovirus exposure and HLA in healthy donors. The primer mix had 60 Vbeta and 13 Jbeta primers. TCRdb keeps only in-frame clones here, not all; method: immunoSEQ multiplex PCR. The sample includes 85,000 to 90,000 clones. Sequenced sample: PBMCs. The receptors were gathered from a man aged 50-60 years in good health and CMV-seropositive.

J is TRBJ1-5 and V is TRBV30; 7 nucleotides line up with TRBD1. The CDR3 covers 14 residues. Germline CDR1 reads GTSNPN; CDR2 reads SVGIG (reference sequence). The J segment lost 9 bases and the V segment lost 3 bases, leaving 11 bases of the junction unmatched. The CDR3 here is CAWRDGTASGPQHF. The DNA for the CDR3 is TGTGCCTGGAGAGACGGGACAGCCAGCGGGCCCCAGCATTTT.

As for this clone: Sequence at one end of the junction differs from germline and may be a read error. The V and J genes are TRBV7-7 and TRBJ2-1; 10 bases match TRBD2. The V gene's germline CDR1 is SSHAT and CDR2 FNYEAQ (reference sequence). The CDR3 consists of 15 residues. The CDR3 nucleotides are TGTGCTAGCAGCTTAGGGCTAGCGGGAGTTAATGAGCAGTTCTTC. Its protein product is CASSLGLAGVNEQFF.

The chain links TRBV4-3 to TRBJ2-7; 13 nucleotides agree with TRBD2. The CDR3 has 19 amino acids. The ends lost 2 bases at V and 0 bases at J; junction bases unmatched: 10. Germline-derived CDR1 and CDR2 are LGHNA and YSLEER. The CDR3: CASSQFPPGLAGSSYEQYF. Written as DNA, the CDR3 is TGCGCCAGCAGCCAATTTCCTCCGGGACTAGCGGGAAGCTCCTACGAGCAGTACTTC.

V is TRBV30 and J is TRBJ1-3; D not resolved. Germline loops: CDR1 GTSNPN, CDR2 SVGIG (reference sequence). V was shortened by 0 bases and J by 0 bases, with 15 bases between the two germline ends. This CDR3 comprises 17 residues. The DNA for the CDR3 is TGTGCCTGGAGTGTACCCCGACTCAGCTTCTCTGGAAACACCATATATTTT. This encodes CAWSVPRLSFSGNTIYF. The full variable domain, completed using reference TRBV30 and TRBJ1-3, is SQTIHQWPATLVQPVGSPLSLECTVEGTSNPNLYWYRQAAGRGLQLLFYSVGIGQISSEVPQNLSASRPQDRQFILSSKKLLLSDSGFYLCAWSVPRLSFSGNTIYFGEGSWLTVV.

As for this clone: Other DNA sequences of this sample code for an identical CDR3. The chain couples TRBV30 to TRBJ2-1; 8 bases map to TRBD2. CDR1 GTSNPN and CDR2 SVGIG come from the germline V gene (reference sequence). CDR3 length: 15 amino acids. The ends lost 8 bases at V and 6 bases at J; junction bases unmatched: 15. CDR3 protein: CALLRAGVRGNEQFF. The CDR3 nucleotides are TGTGCCCTACTCAGAGCGGGAGTACGCGGCAATGAGCAGTTCTTC.

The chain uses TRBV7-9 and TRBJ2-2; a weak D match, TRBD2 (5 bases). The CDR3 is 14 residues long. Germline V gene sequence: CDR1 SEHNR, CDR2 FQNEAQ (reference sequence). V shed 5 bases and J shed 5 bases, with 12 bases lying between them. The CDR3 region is CASSRAPGTGELFF. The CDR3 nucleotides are TGTGCCAGCAGCCGGGCCCCGGGGACCGGGGAGCTGTTTTTT. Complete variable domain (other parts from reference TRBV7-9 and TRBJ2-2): DTGVSQNPRHKITKRGQNVTFRCDPISEHNRLYWYRQTLGQGPEFLTYFQNEAQLEKSRLLSDRFSAERPKGSFSTLEIQRTEQGDSAMYLCASSRAPGTGELFFGEGSRLTVL.

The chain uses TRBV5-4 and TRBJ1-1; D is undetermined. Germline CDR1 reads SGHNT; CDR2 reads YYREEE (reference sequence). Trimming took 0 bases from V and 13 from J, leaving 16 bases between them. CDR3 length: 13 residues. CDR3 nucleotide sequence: TGTGCCAGCAGCTTGGTAGAGGTCCCTGGCAGTTTCTTT. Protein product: CASSLVEVPGSFF.

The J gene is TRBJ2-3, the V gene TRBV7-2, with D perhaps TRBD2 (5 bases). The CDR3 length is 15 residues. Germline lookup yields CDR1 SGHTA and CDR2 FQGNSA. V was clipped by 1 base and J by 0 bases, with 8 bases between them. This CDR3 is CASSLGGFSTDTQYF. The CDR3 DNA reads TGTGCCAGCAGCTTAGGAGGGTTCAGCACAGATACGCAGTATTTT.

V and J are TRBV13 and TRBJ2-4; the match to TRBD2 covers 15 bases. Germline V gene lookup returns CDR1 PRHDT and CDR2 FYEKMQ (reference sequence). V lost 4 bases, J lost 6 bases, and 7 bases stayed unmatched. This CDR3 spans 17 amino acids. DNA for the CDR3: TGTGCCAGCAGCTCGGGACTAGCGGGAGGCCCAGGAAACATTCAGTACTTC. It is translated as CASSSGLAGGPGNIQYF.

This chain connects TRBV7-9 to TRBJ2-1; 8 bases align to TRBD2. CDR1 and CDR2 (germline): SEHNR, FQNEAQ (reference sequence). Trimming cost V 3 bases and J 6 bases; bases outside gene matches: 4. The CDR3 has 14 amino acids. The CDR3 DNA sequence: TGTGCCAGCAGCTTTAGCGGGGCAGGCAATGAGCAGTTCTTC. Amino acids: CASSFSGAGNEQFF. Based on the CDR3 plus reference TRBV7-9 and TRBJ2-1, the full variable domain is DTGVSQNPRHKITKRGQNVTFRCDPISEHNRLYWYRQTLGQGPEFLTYFQNEAQLEKSRLLSDRFSAERPKGSFSTLEIQRTEQGDSAMYLCASSFSGAGNEQFFGPGTRLTVL.

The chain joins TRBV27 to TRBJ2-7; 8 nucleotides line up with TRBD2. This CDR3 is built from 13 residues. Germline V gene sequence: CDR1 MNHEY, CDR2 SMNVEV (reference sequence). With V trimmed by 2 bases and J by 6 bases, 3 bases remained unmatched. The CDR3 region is CASSLGAGAEQYV. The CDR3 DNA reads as TGTGCCAGCAGTTTAGGAGCGGGAGCCGAGCAGTACGTC.

CDR3 amino acids: CASSLDGQTRNGYTF. In DNA form, the CDR3 reads TGTGCCAGCAGCTTAGATGGGCAGACAAGGAATGGCTACACCTTC. The V call is TRBV7-9, the J call TRBJ1-2, with D uncertain. Per the germline V gene, CDR1 is SEHNR and CDR2 is FQNEAQ (reference sequence). This CDR3 has 15 amino acids. V lost 1 base and J 6 bases, leaving 15 bases between the germline ends.